Presented here are 29 T cell receptor beta chains from one specimen sequenced in a study of control samples from healthy donors and cancer patients. Method: immunoSEQ multiplex PCR; TCRdb's copy keeps in-frame clones and lacks some. The top ten hold roughly 3.4% of the sample, which has about 120,000 clones, 88% seen once. Material: blood. All receptors derive from a man aged 35 to 55 in good health.

The CDR3 DNA reads as TGTGCCAGCAGCTGGGGACAGGGGCTCTACGAGCAGTACTTC. Translating it yields CASSWGQGLYEQYF. The rearrangement links TRBV7-9 to TRBJ2-7, with TRBD1 identical over 10 bases. The CDR3 totals 14 residues. V shed 4 bases and J 3 bases; nucleotides not matched to a gene: 3. The germline CDR1 and CDR2 sequences are SEHNR and FQNEAQ (reference sequence).

The rearrangement uses TRBV30 and TRBJ2-3, with D perhaps TRBD1 or TRBD2 (6 bases each). The CDR3 has 13 amino acids. Trimming left V 5 bases short and J 8 bases short, with 17 bases between. CDR1 and CDR2 (germline): GTSNPN, SVGIG (reference sequence). The CDR3: CAWGGHKPLTQYF. DNA of the CDR3: TGTGCCTGGGGGGGGCACAAACCACTTACGCAGTATTTT. Based on the CDR3 plus reference TRBV30 and TRBJ2-3, the full variable domain is SQTIHQWPATLVQPVGSPLSLECTVEGTSNPNLYWYRQAAGRGLQLLFYSVGIGQISSEVPQNLSASRPQDRQFILSSKKLLLSDSGFYLCAWGGHKPLTQYFGPGTRLTVL.

The V and J genes are TRBV5-6 and TRBJ1-2; TRBD1 matches 9 bases. V trimming: 0 bases; J trimming: 4 bases; junction bases outside the gene matches: 13. Germline-derived CDR1 and CDR2 are SGHDT and YYEEEE. This CDR3 spans 18 amino acids. CDR3: CASSLGAGTGLESYGYTF. The CDR3 DNA sequence: TGTGCCAGCAGCTTGGGCGCCGGGACAGGGCTTGAAAGCTATGGCTACACCTTC.

The chain recombines TRBV12-2 with TRBJ2-2; the D call in the table, TRBD1, was not verified against the DNA. TRBV12-2 corresponds to a pseudogene. The CDR3 spans 16 residues. The CDR3 nucleotides are TGTGCAAGTCGCCCACGGACAGGTTCGAACACCGGGGAGCTGTTTTTT. This sequence encodes CASRPRTGSNTGELFF.

This chain uses TRBV30 with TRBJ2-2, with TRBD2 identical over 14 bases. V trimming: 3 bases; J trimming: 1 base; junction bases outside the gene matches: 7. There are 18 residues in the CDR3. Germline CDR1 reads GTSNPN; CDR2 reads SVGIG (reference sequence). Here the CDR3 reads CAWSVGLAGGQNTGELFF. CDR3 sequence (DNA): TGTGCCTGGAGCGTAGGACTAGCGGGGGGTCAGAACACCGGGGAGCTGTTTTTT.

The chain links TRBV30 to TRBJ2-5; tentative D call: TRBD1 (5 bases). This CDR3 contains 13 residues. V lost 3 bases to trimming and J lost 5 bases, with 13 bases between them. Germline CDR1 is GTSNPN and CDR2 is SVGIG (reference sequence). The CDR3 bases are TGTGCCTGGAGGAGAAAGGGGTACGAGACCCAGTACTTC. Translated, it gives CAWRRKGYETQYF.

The genes are TRBV24-1 and TRBJ2-1; D possibly corresponds to TRBD2 (5 bases). The CDR3 contains 13 residues. Germline CDR1 KGHDR, CDR2 SFDVKD. V dropped 6 bases and J dropped 4 bases, with 9 bases sitting between them. The CDR3 bases are TGTGCCACCAGTTCAAGCGGATACAATGAGCAGTTCTTC. This sequence encodes CATSSSGYNEQFF.

The genes are TRBV5-5 and TRBJ1-2; D possibly corresponds to TRBD1 (6 bases). Germline CDR1 reads SGHKS; CDR2 reads YYEKEE (reference sequence). CDR3 length: 14 amino acids. The V end was cut by 4 bases, the J end by 5 bases, with 15 bases between. DNA for the CDR3: TGTGCCAGCAGCCCAGGGGCACAACCTTATGGCTACACCTTC. Its translation: CASSPGAQPYGYTF. Variable domain in full (rest from reference TRBV5-5 and TRBJ1-2): DAGVTQSPTHLIKTRGQQVTLRCSPISGHKSVSWYQQVLGQGPQFIFQYYEKEERGRGNFPDRFSARQFPNYSSELNVNALLLGDSALYLCASSPGAQPYGYTFGSGTRLTVV.

This clone was detected a few times. The V and J genes are TRBV27 and TRBJ1-2; weak D call: TRBD1 (6 bases). The CDR3 covers 15 residues. Trimming shortened V by 4 bases and J by 4 bases, and 16 bases separated the two germline ends. Germline-derived CDR1 and CDR2 are MNHEY and SMNVEV (reference sequence). The CDR3 nucleotides are TGTGCCAGCAGTTCCGGGGGGGCCAATGTCTATGGCTACACCTTC. Translated, it gives CASSSGGANVYGYTF.

This chain connects TRBV12-3 or TRBV12-4 to TRBJ2-7, with TRBD1 as a possible D gene (5 bases). This CDR3 has 11 residues. V lost 10 bases to trimming and J lost 1 base, with 8 bases between them. The CDR3 nucleotides read TGTGCCAACCAGGGTTCCTACGAGCAGTACTTC. It translates to CANQGSYEQYF.

The V gene is TRBV27, the J gene TRBJ2-1; possible D gene TRBD2, 5 bases. Germline V gene lookup returns CDR1 MNHEY and CDR2 SMNVEV (reference sequence). The CDR3 is 15 residues long. Trimming took off 8 bases at V and 0 bases at J, with 14 bases between the two ends. DNA of the CDR3: TGTGCCAGCCGCGCGGGCAGGAGCTCCTACAATGAGCAGTTCTTC. Encoded protein: CASRAGRSSYNEQFF.

The rearrangement uses TRBV11-2 and TRBJ1-5; D not resolved. With 1 base removed from V and 0 bases from J, the gap between germline ends came to 7 bases. This CDR3 is built from 15 residues. Germline V CDR1 and CDR2: SGHAT, FQNNGV. CDR3 sequence: CASSLGHHSNQPQHF. The CDR3 nucleotides read TGTGCCAGCAGCTTAGGACACCATAGCAATCAGCCCCAGCATTTT. The entire variable domain, with the rest obtained from reference TRBV11-2 and TRBJ1-5, is as follows: EAGVAQSPRYKIIEKRQSVAFWCNPISGHATLYWYQQILGQGPKLLIQFQNNGVVDDSQLPKDRFSAERLKGVDSTLKIQPAKLEDSAVYLCASSLGHHSNQPQHFGDGTRLSIL.

The chain is built from TRBV7-9 and TRBJ1-3; D possibly corresponds to TRBD1 (6 bases). This CDR3 is built from 16 residues. Germline V lookup: CDR1 SEHNR, CDR2 FQNEAQ (reference sequence). The ends were cut back, 1 base at V and 3 bases at J, with 13 bases in the middle. The CDR3 DNA is TGTGCCAGCAGCTTAGGAGCGGGGGCATATGGAAACACCATATATTTT. This gives the protein CASSLGAGAYGNTIYF.

As DNA, the CDR3 is TGTGCCAGCAGGGACCCCTCCGGCCCTACCTACGAGCAGTACTTC. Translating gives CASRDPSGPTYEQYF. The chain has TRBV6-6 and TRBJ2-7; no definite D call. V was cut by 6 bases and J by 2 bases, with 17 bases left in between. CDR3 length: 15 amino acids. Germline V gene lookup returns CDR1 MNHNY and CDR2 SVGAGI (reference sequence).

In this sample, this clone turned up a few times. This rearrangement joins TRBV18 to TRBJ2-2; D possibly uses TRBD1 or TRBD2 (6 bases each). The CDR3 runs to 15 residues. The V end lost 8 bases, the J end lost 1 base, and 14 bases lay between the germline ends. Germline CDR1 KGHSH, CDR2 LQKENI. CDR3 DNA sequence: TGTGCCAGCGAGCTCGGGGGCCTGAACACCGGGGAGCTGTTTTTT. Its protein product is CASELGGLNTGELFF.

The chain combines TRBV10-2 with TRBJ1-5; 9 bases agree with TRBD1. CDR1 is WSHSY and CDR2 is SAAADI in the germline V gene. V trimming: 2 bases; J trimming: 7 bases; junction bases outside the gene matches: 6. The length of the CDR3 is 15 residues. The CDR3 loop is CASSERTGEGQPQHF. The CDR3 DNA follows: TGCGCCAGCAGTGAGAGGACAGGGGAGGGACAGCCCCAGCATTTT.

The chain carries TRBV7-6 and TRBJ1-1; D is perhaps TRBD1 (5 bases). Trimming removed 1 base from V and 3 bases from J, with 9 bases in between. This CDR3 has 14 amino acids. From germline, CDR1 is SGHVS and CDR2 FNYEAQ. CDR3 loop: CASSLGPGDTEAFF. CDR3 nucleotides: TGTGCCAGCAGCTTAGGCCCGGGGGACACTGAAGCTTTCTTT.

The V call is TRBV18, the J call TRBJ2-7, with D tentatively TRBD2 (6 bases). Trimming cost V 6 bases and J 0 bases, with 12 bases left between them. The CDR3 contains 14 residues. Germline V gene data show CDR1 as KGHSH and CDR2 as LQKENI. CDR3 residues: CASSPGGPSYEQYF. The DNA of the CDR3 is TGTGCCAGCTCTCCCGGGGGTCCCTCCTACGAGCAGTACTTC.

The chain carries TRBV19 and TRBJ1-5, with a tentative D call TRBD1 (6 bases). V dropped 5 bases and J dropped 9 bases, with 17 bases sitting between them. The CDR3 runs 14 residues. Germline V gene lookup returns CDR1 LNHDA and CDR2 SQIVND (reference sequence). The CDR3 spells CASSSRDTQTPQHF. In nucleotides, the CDR3 is TGTGCCAGTAGTTCCCGGGACACCCAGACGCCCCAGCATTTT.

CDR3: CAWSPGMNTEAFF. The CDR3 bases are TGTGCCTGGAGTCCCGGGATGAACACTGAAGCTTTCTTT. The gene calls are TRBV30 and TRBJ1-1; D not resolved. The CDR3 loop spans 13 amino acids. In germline, CDR1 is GTSNPN, CDR2 SVGIG (reference sequence). V was clipped by 2 bases and J by 0 bases, with 7 bases between them.

The chain is built from TRBV19 and TRBJ1-2; D may be TRBD1 (6 bases). Trimming left V 7 bases short and J 3 bases short, with 18 bases between. Germline V gene sequence: CDR1 LNHDA, CDR2 SQIVND (reference sequence). CDR3 size: 15 residues. The CDR3 here is CASTRGQPLYYGYTF. As DNA, the CDR3 is TGTGCCAGTACCAGAGGACAGCCTTTATACTATGGCTACACCTTC.

The chain combines TRBV19 with TRBJ2-3, with 10 nucleotides matching TRBD1. The germline gives CDR1 LNHDA, CDR2 SQIVND (reference sequence). The CDR3 spans 14 residues. V was pared by 6 bases and J by 4 bases, with 4 bases of the junction left unmatched. The CDR3 DNA reads TGTGCCAGTAGCGACAGGGGGCTTTCAGATACGCAGTATTTT. This translates into CASSDRGLSDTQYF.

The chain is built from TRBV30 and TRBJ2-6; 10 bases fit TRBD1. Unmatched junction bases numbered 7, after V lost 8 bases and J lost 3 bases. Germline V gene data show CDR1 as GTSNPN and CDR2 as SVGIG (reference sequence). This CDR3 comprises 15 residues. The DNA for the CDR3 is TGTGCCGCAAGACAGGGGGCGGGTGGGGCCAACGTCCTGACTTTC. This translates into CAARQGAGGANVLTF. Supplemented by reference TRBV30 and TRBJ2-6, the full variable domain reads SQTIHQWPATLVQPVGSPLSLECTVEGTSNPNLYWYRQAAGRGLQLLFYSVGIGQISSEVPQNLSASRPQDRQFILSSKKLLLSDSGFYLCAARQGAGGANVLTFGAGSRLTVL.

The V and J genes are TRBV5-4 and TRBJ2-5; D tentatively reads TRBD1 or TRBD2 (6 bases each). Trimming took off 0 bases at V and 5 bases at J, with 14 bases between the two ends. The CDR3 length is 15 residues. Per the germline V gene, CDR1 is SGHNT and CDR2 is YYREEE (reference sequence). CDR3 in amino acids: CASSLDGGAGETQYF. The CDR3 DNA reads TGTGCCAGCAGCTTGGACGGGGGCGCAGGGGAGACCCAGTACTTC.

The chain has TRBV13 and TRBJ2-7; 11 positions match TRBD2. This CDR3 has 14 residues. V lost 5 bases to trimming and J lost 6 bases; unmatched junction nucleotides: 6. Per the germline V gene, CDR1 is PRHDT and CDR2 is FYEKMQ (reference sequence). CDR3 amino acids: CASSLTSGGAEQYF. The DNA of the CDR3 is TGTGCCAGCAGCCTCACTAGCGGGGGAGCCGAGCAGTACTTC.

The genes are TRBV19 and TRBJ1-1, with D possibly matching TRBD1 (5 bases). Germline CDR1 and CDR2: LNHDA and SQIVND (reference sequence). The CDR3 has 14 amino acids. The V end lost 3 bases, the J end lost 2 bases, and 10 bases lay between the germline ends. This chain's CDR3 is CASSIFGGNTEAFF. The DNA for the CDR3 is TGTGCCAGTAGTATCTTCGGGGGAAACACTGAAGCTTTCTTT.

The chain combines TRBV10-3 with TRBJ1-3, with a tentative D call TRBD1 (5 bases). The V and J ends lost 3 bases and 6 bases respectively, with 12 bases between them. Germline V gene lookup returns CDR1 ENHRY and CDR2 SYGVKD. There are 14 residues in the CDR3. The DNA for the CDR3 is TGTGCCATCAGTGACCCGGGGGGAGTAAACACCATATATTTT. Protein sequence: CAISDPGGVNTIYF.

The chain joins TRBV21-1 to TRBJ1-4. TRBV21-1 is termed a pseudogene. CDR3 size: 16 residues. The CDR3 spells CASPHPLKRTNEKLFF. The CDR3 DNA is TGTGCCAGCCCCCACCCGCTAAAAAGGACCAATGAAAAACTGTTTTTT.

The chain is built from TRBV9 and TRBJ1-2; D is uncertain. V lost 4 bases and J 5 bases, leaving 21 bases between the germline ends. The CDR3 sequence is 16 residues long. Germline V gives CDR1 SGDLS, CDR2 YYNGEE. CDR3 in amino acids: CASSPRSRNYLYGYTF. The CDR3 DNA follows: TGTGCCAGCAGCCCCCGGTCCCGAAACTACCTTTATGGCTACACCTTC.